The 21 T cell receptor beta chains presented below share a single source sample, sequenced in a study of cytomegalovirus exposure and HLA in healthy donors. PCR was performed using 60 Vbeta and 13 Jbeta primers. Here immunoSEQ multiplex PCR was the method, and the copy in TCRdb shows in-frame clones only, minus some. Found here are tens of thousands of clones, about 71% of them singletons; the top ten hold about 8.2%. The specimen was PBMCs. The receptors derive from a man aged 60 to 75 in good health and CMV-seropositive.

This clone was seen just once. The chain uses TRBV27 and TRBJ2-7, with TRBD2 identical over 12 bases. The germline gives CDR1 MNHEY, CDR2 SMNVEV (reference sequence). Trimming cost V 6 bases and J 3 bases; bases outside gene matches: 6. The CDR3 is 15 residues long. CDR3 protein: CASRQGLAGNYEQYF. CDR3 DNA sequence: TGTGCCAGCAGACAAGGACTAGCGGGGAACTACGAGCAGTACTTC.

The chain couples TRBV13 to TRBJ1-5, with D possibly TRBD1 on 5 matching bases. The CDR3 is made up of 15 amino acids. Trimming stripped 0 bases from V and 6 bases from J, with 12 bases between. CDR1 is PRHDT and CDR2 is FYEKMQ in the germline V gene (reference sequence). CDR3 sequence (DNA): TGTGCCAGCAGCTTAGGAAGGGGCCGTCCTCAGCCCCAGCATTTT. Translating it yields CASSLGRGRPQPQHF.

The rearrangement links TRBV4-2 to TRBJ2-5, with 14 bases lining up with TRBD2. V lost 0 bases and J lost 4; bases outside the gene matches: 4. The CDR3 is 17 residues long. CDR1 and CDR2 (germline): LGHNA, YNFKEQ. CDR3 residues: CASSQDSGTSGRETQYF. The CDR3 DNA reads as TGTGCCAGCAGCCAAGATTCGGGGACTAGCGGGAGAGAGACCCAGTACTTC.

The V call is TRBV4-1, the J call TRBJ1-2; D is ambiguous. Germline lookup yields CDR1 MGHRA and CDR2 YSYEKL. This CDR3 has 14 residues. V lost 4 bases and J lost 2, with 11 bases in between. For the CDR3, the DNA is TGCGCCAGCAGCCTCCAGACAACCAACTATGGCTACACCTTC. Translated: CASSLQTTNYGYTF.

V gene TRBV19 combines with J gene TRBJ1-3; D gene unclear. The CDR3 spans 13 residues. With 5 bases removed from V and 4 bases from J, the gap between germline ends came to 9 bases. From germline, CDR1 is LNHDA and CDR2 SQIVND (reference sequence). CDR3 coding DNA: TGTGCCAGTAGTGCGGGTACGGGAAACACCATATATTTT. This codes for CASSAGTGNTIYF.

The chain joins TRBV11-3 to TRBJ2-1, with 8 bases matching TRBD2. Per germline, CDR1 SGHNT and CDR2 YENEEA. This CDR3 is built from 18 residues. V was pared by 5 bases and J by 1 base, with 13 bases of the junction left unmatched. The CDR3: CASSPKGISGSSYNEQFF. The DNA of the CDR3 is TGTGCCAGCAGCCCTAAAGGAATCAGCGGGAGTTCCTACAATGAGCAGTTCTTC.

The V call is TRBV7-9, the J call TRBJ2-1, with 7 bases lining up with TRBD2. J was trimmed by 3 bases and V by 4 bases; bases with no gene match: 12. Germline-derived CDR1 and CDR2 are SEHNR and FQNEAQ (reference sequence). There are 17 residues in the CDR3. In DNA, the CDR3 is TGTGCCAGCAGCTATCCCGTAGAGGCTAGCGGCTACAATGAGCAGTTCTTC. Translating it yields CASSYPVEASGYNEQFF.

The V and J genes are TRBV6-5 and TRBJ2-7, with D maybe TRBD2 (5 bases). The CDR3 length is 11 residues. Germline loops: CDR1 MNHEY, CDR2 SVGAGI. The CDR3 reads CMTEDSYEQYF. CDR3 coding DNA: TGTATGACGGAGGATTCCTACGAGCAGTACTTC.

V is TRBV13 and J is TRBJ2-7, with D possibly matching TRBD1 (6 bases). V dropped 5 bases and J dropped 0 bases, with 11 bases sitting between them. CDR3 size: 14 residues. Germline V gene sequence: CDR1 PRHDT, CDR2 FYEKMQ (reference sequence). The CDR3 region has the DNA TGTGCCAGCAGCGCCAACAGGGACTCCTACGAGCAGTACTTC. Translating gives CASSANRDSYEQYF.

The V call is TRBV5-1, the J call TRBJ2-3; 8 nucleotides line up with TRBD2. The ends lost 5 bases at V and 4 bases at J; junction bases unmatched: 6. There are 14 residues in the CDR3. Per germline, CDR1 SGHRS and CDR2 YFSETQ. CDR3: CASRIGRGPDTQYF. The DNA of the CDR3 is TGCGCCAGCAGGATCGGGAGGGGCCCAGATACGCAGTATTTT.

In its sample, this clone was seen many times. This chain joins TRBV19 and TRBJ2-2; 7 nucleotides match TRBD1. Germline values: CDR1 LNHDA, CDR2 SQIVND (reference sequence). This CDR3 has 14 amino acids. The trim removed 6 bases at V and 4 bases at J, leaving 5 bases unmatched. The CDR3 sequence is CASRRGRGTGELFF. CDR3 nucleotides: TGTGCCAGTAGAAGGGGGCGCGGCACCGGGGAGCTGTTTTTT.

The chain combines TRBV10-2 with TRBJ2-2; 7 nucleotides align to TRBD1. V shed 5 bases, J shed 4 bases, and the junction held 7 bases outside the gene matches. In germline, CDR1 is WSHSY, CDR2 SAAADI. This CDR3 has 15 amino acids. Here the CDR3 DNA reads TGCGCCAGCAGTCGACAGGGTCAGGGCACCGGGGAGCTGTTTTTT. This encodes CASSRQGQGTGELFF.

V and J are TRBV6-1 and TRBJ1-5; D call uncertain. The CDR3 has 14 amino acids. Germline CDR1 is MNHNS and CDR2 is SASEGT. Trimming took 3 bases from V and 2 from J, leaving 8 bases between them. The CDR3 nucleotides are TGTGCCAGCAGTGAGGGCCACGGCAATCAGCCCCAGCATTTT. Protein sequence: CASSEGHGNQPQHF.

The CDR3 bases are TGCGCCAGCCTGATGTGGGGGACAAGCACAGATACGCAGTATTTT. This gives the protein CASLMWGTSTDTQYF. This rearrangement joins TRBV5-1 to TRBJ2-3, with D perhaps TRBD1 (6 bases). Looked up from germline, CDR1 is SGHRS and CDR2 is YFSETQ. The CDR3 spans 15 residues. The V gene lost 7 bases and the J gene lost 0 bases, with 15 bases spanning the gap.

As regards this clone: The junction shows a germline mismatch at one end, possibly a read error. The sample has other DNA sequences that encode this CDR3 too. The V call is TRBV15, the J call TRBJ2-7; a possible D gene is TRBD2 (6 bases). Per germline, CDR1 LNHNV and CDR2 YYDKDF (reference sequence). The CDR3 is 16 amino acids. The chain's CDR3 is CATSRERLELAGEQYF. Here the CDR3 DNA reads TGTGCCACCAGTAGAGAACGACTAGAGCTCGCTGGAGAGCAGTACTTC.

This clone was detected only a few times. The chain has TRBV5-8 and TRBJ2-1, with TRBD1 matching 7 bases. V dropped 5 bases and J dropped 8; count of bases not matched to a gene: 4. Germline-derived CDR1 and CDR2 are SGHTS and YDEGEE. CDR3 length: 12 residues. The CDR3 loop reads CASSYRGYEQFF. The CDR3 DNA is TGTGCCAGCAGTTACAGGGGCTATGAGCAGTTCTTC. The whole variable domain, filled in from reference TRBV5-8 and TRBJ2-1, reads EAGVTQSPTHLIKTRGQQATLRCSPISGHTSVYWYQQALGLGLQFLLWYDEGEERNRGNFPPRFSGRQFPNYSSELNVNALELEDSALYLCASSYRGYEQFFGPGTRLTVL.

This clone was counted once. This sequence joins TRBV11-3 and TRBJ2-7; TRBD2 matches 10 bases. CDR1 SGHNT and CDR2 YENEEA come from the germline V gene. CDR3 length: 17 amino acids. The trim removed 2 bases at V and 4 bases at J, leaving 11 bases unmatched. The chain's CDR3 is CASSLKVQREGIYEQYF. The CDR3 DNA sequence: TGTGCCAGCAGCTTAAAAGTCCAGCGGGAGGGCATATACGAGCAGTACTTC.

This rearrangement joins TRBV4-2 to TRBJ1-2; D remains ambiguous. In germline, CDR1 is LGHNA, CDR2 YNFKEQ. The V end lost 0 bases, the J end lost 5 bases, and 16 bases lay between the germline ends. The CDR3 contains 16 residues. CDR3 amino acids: CASSQDRAADRYGYTF. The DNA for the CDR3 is TGTGCCAGCAGCCAAGATAGGGCAGCGGATCGGTATGGCTACACCTTC.

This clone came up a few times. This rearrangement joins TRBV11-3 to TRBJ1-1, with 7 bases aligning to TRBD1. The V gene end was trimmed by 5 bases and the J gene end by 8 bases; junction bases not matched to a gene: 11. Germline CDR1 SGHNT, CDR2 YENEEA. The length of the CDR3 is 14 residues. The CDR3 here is CASSRQGPVSEAFF. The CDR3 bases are TGTGCCAGCAGCCGACAGGGTCCGGTCTCAGAAGCTTTCTTT.

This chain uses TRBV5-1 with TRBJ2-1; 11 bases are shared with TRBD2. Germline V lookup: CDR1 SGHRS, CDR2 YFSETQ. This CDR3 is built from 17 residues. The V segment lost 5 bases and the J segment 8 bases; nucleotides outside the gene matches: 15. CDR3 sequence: CASREFLAGGPSDEQFF. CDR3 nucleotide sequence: TGCGCCAGCAGGGAGTTCCTAGCGGGAGGTCCCTCGGATGAGCAGTTCTTC.

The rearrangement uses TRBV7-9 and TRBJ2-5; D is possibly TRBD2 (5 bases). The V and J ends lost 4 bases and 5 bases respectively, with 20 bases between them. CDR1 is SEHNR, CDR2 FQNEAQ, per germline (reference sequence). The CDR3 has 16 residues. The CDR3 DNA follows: TGTGCCAGCAGCTCGTATGGCGGCCTCGGGAAGGAGACCCAGTACTTC. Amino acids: CASSSYGGLGKETQYF. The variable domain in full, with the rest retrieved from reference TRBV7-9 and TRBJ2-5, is DTGVSQNPRHKITKRGQNVTFRCDPISEHNRLYWYRQTLGQGPEFLTYFQNEAQLEKSRLLSDRFSAERPKGSFSTLEIQRTEQGDSAMYLCASSSYGGLGKETQYFGPGTRLLVL.